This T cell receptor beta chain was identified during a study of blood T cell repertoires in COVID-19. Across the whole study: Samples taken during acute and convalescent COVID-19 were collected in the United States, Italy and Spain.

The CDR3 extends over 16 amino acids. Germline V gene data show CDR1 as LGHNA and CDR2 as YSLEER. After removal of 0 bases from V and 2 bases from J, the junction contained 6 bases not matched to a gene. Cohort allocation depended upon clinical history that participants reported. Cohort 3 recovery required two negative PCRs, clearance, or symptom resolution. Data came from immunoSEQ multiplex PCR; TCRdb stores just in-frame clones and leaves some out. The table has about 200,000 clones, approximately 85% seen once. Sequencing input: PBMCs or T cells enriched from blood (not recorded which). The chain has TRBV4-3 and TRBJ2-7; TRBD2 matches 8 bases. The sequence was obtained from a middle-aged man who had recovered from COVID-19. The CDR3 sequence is CASSQEGAGAPYEQYV. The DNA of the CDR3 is TGCGCCAGCAGCCAAGAGGGAGCGGGAGCCCCCTACGAGCAGTACGTC.